Reported below is one T cell receptor (beta chain). Germline V gene sequence: CDR1 LNHDA, CDR2 SQIVND (reference sequence). The V and J ends lost 3 bases and 0 bases, in that order; junction bases with no gene match: 10. The CDR3 totals 19 residues. Followed over time, Seattle patients had been enrolled while infection was active. The data derive from a study of blood T cell repertoires in COVID-19. Study at large: Sources were T cells, B-cell-depleted T cells, or PBMCs; the material itself was cDNA or gDNA.

Authors' analysis steps: Using reference gene primer amplification, nucleated cell counts were estimated. Measured with immunoSEQ multiplex PCR; TCRdb has only the in-frame clones, and not every one. The V and J calls and the clone size are those of that table, but D and trimming were determined from the DNA. The data show about 230,000 clones, roughly 76% seen once. The sample was peripheral blood. This sequence originates from a woman of 80 years or more with COVID-19, enrolled during active disease. This chain uses TRBV19 with TRBJ2-6, with 8 positions matching TRBD2. As DNA, the CDR3 is TGTGCCAGTAGTATCGGAAGAGGGACTAGTGGCTCTGGGGCCAACGTCCTGACTTTC. It yields the protein CASSIGRGTSGSGANVLTF.